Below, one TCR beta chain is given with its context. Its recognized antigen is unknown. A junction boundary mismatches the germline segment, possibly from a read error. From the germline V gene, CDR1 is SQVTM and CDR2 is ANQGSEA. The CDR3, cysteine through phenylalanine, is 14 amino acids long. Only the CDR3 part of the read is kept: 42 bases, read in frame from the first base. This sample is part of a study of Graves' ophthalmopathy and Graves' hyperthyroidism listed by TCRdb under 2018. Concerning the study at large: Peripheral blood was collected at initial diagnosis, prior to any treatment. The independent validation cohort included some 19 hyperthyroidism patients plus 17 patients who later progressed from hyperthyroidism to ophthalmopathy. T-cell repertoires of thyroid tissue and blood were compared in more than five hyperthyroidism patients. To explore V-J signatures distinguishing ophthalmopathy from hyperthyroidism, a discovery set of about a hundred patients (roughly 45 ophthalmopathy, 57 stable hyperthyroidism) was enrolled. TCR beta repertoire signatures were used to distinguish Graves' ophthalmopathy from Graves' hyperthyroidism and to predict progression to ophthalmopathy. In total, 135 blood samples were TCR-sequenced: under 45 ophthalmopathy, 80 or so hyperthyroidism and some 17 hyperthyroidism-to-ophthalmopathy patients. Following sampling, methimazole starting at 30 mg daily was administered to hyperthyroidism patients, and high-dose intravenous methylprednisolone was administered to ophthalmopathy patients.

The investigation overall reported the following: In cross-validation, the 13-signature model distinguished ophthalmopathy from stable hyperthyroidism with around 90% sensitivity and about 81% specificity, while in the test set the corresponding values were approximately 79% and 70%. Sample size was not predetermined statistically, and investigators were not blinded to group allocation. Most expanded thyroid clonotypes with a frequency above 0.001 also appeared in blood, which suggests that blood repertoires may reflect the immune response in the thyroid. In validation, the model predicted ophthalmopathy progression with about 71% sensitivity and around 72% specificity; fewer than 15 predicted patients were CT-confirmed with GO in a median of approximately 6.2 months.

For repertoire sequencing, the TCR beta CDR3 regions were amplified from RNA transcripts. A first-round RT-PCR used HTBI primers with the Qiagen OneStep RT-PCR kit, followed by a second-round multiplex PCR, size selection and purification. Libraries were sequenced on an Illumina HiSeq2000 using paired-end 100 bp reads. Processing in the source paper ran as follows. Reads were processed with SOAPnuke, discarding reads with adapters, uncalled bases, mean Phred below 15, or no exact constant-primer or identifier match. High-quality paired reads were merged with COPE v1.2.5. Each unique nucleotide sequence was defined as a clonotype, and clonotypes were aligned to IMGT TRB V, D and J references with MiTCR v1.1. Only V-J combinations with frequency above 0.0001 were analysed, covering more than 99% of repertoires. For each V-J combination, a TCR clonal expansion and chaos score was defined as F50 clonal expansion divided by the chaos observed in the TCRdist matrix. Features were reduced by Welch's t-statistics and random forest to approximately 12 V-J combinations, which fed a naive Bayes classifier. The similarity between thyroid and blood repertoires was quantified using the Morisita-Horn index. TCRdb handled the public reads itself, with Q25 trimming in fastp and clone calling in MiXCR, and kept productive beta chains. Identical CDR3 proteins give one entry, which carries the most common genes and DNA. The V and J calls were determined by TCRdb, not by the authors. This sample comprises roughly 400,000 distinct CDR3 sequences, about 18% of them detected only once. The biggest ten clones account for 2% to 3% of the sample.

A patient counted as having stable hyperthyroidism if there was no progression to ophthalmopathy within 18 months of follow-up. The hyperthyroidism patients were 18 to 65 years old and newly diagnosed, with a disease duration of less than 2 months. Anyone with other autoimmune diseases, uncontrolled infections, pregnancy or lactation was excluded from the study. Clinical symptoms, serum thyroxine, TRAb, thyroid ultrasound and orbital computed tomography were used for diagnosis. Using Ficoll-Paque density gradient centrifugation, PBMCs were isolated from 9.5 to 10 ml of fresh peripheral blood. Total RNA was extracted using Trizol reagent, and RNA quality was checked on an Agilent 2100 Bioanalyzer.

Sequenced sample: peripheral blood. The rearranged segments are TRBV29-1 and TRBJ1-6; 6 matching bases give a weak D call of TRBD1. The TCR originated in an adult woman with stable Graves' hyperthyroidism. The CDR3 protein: CSVTTGSGNSHLHF. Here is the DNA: TGCAGCGTTACGACAGGATCGGGGAATTCACACCTCCACTTT.